The source of this T cell receptor (delta chain) is a study of gamma-delta chains in newborns, infants, children. Study-level information: Innate gammadelta T cells reportedly expand polyclonally right after birth, driven by microbial exposure, per the title.

The CDR3 is made up of 19 amino acids. In germline, CDR1 is GEAIGNYY, CDR2 EKD. V shed 0 bases and J 1 base; nucleotides not matched to a gene: 6. TCRdb made new clone calls on the reads using CATT. The table lists over 2,000 delta-chain clones, 6.7% of them singletons. The source is a child who was a newborn, infant or young child, either healthy, febrile or measles-vaccinated (not recorded which). Source material: blood. The chain combines TRDV2 with TRDJ3, with TRDD3 matching 9 bases. The CDR3 here is CACDTAGIRGSWDTRQMFF. In DNA form, the CDR3 reads TGTGCCTGTGACACCGCGGGGATACGTGGATCCTGGGACACCCGACAGATGTTTTTC.